Reported below is one TCR beta chain. The target antigen is unknown. This record belongs to a study of cytomegalovirus exposure and HLA in healthy donors. The PCR was carried out with 60 Vbeta primers and 13 Jbeta primers. Produced via immunoSEQ multiplex PCR; TCRdb's table is partial and in-frame only. The sample has hundreds of thousands of clones, around 89% seen once. Germline lookup yields CDR1 WNHNN and CDR2 SYGVQD (reference sequence). Trimming cost V 5 bases and J 5 bases, with 10 bases left between them. The CDR3 loop spans 13 amino acids. Study observations and caveats: Common viral pathogens were later found to be apparently linked to several of the most significant clusters.

Sequenced input: PBMCs. The chain employs TRBV10-1 and TRBJ2-1; maybe TRBD1 (5 bases). This clonotype was sampled from a woman younger than 30 in good health and CMV-seronegative. This CDR3 reads CASSRAGNNEQFF. The CDR3 nucleotides are TGCGCCAGCAGTAGGGCAGGGAACAATGAGCAGTTCTTC.